Listed here are 8 T cell receptor beta chains from one sample, sequenced in a study of blood T cell repertoires in COVID-19. Method: immunoSEQ multiplex PCR; TCRdb's copy keeps in-frame clones and lacks some. The sample contains 300,000 to 400,000 clones, around 90% of which appear only once. The sequenced material came from PBMCs or T cells enriched from blood (not recorded which). The receptor set was obtained from a man between 60 and 75 years old who had recovered from COVID-19.

J is TRBJ1-2 and V is TRBV7-6; 7 nucleotides align to TRBD1. CDR3 length: 14 residues. Germline CDR1 SGHVS, CDR2 FNYEAQ. The V gene end was trimmed by 2 bases and the J gene end by 4 bases; junction bases not matched to a gene: 4. The CDR3 region has the DNA TGTGCCAGCAGCTTAAACAGGGGTTCCTATGGCTACACCTTC. Translating gives CASSLNRGSYGYTF.

In this sample, this clone turned up once. This chain connects TRBV10-1 to TRBJ2-1, with 10 nucleotides matching TRBD1. The CDR3 sequence is 18 residues long. J lost 0 bases, V lost 4 bases, and 9 bases had no gene match. The germline CDR1 and CDR2 sequences are WNHNN and SYGVQD (reference sequence). CDR3 bases: TGCGCCAGCAGTGCCGGGACAGGGGACCCCGGCTCCTACAATGAGCAGTTCTTC. It yields the protein CASSAGTGDPGSYNEQFF.

DNA of the CDR3: TGTGCCAGCAGCTTGGGAGTCTCCTACGAGCAGTACTTC. Encoded protein: CASSLGVSYEQYF. The rearrangement links TRBV5-5 to TRBJ2-7, with D unclear. V shed 0 bases and J shed 0 bases, with 4 bases lying between them. The germline V gene has CDR1 SGHKS and CDR2 YYEKEE (reference sequence). This CDR3 is 13 amino acids long.

The J gene is TRBJ1-5, the V gene TRBV6-6; 10 nucleotides match TRBD1. Germline V gene sequence: CDR1 MNHNY, CDR2 SVGAGI (reference sequence). This CDR3 is built from 16 residues. V shed 9 bases, J shed 0 bases, and the junction held 8 bases outside the gene matches. CDR3 in amino acids: CASAGTGANSNQPQHF. The CDR3 nucleotides are TGTGCCAGTGCCGGGACAGGGGCAAATAGCAATCAGCCCCAGCATTTT.

Concerning this clone: Other nucleotide sequences from this sample produce the same CDR3. The chain combines TRBV5-1 with TRBJ2-3; 9 bases are shared with TRBD1. Trimming removed 4 bases from V and 2 bases from J; junction bases left unmatched: 5. The CDR3 has 15 amino acids. From germline, CDR1 is SGHRS and CDR2 YFSETQ. The chain's CDR3 is CASSRTGDSTDTQYF. Here the CDR3 DNA reads TGCGCCAGCAGCCGGACAGGGGATTCCACAGATACGCAGTATTTT. The full variable domain, its missing parts supplied by reference TRBV5-1 and TRBJ2-3, is KAGVTQTPRYLIKTRGQQVTLSCSPISGHRSVSWYQQTPGQGLQFLFEYFSETQRNKGNFPGRFSGRQFSNSRSEMNVSTLELGDSALYLCASSRTGDSTDTQYFGPGTRLTVL.

V and J are TRBV19 and TRBJ2-2, with D possibly being TRBD1 (6 bases). V was cut by 5 bases and J by 4 bases, with 14 bases left in between. The germline V gene encodes CDR1 LNHDA and CDR2 SQIVND (reference sequence). The CDR3 sequence is 15 residues long. CDR3 sequence reads: CASSYQGLGTGELFF. DNA for the CDR3: TGTGCCAGTAGTTACCAGGGGCTAGGCACCGGGGAGCTGTTTTTT.

This chain joins TRBV7-2 and TRBJ1-2; 9 bases are a match to TRBD1. This CDR3 is built from 15 residues. With V trimmed by 6 bases and J by 2 bases, 7 bases remained unmatched. Germline loops: CDR1 SGHTA, CDR2 FQGNSA. In DNA form, the CDR3 reads TGTGCCAGCAGTCCCGGGACAGGGATAAACTATGGCTACACCTTC. Translated, it gives CASSPGTGINYGYTF.

In this sample, this clone turned up once. V is TRBV7-2 and J is TRBJ1-5; D call uncertain. V lost 2 bases to trimming and J lost 3 bases, with 5 bases between them. Germline CDR1 and CDR2: SGHTA and FQGNSA. The CDR3 contains 13 residues. The CDR3 here is CASSLRVNQPQHF. The CDR3 DNA follows: TGTGCCAGCAGCTTACGGGTCAATCAGCCCCAGCATTTT.